The present TCR beta chain was sequenced within a study of T cell repertoires in cytomegalovirus infection. Findings and caveats of the study: Predominance within the ex vivo response was attributable to HLA-C-restricted CMV-specific TCR beta clonotypes.

This clonotype appeared many times. Its target is unknown. V was cut by 0 bases and J by 5 bases, with 6 bases left in between. Germline CDR1 is SGHNT and CDR2 is YYREEE (reference sequence). The CDR3 length is 13 residues. TCRdb fed the reads into MiXCR, producing one record per CDR3 protein. The sample lists tens of thousands of distinct CDR3 sequences, over 3.5% occurring once. The material sequenced was PBMCs. This receptor was obtained from a human donor in good health (CMV status not recorded). Some clones in this sample may be carry-over from other donors' samples. The chain recombines TRBV5-4 with TRBJ2-1; D gene ambiguous. The CDR3 spells CASSLDRDNEQFF. CDR3 sequence (DNA): TGTGCCAGCAGCTTGGATAGGGACAATGAGCAGTTCTTC. Together with reference TRBV5-4 and TRBJ2-1, the CDR3 gives the full variable domain: ETGVTQSPTHLIKTRGQQVTLRCSSQSGHNTVSWYQQALGQGPQFIFQYYREEENGRGNFPPRFSGLQFPNYSSELNVNALELDDSALYLCASSLDRDNEQFFGPGTRLTVL.